The clone carrying this TCR beta chain was counted many times. Its cognate antigen is unknown. Three rounds of nested PCR, following a modified ARM-PCR protocol, produced the TCRbeta library. Via MiXCR, TCRdb re-called the multiplex PCR reads, giving one row per CDR3 protein. The sample includes around 100,000 distinct CDR3 sequences, around three fifths seen only once; the top ten take less than 20%. The data stem from a study of tumor and adjacent non-tumor tissue in lung cancer. Study as a whole: Stage I to III disease affected roughly ten men and roughly five women aged roughly 30 to 80. The study, taken as a whole, reports: Higher tumor TCR diversity was associated with shorter survival. Significantly higher TCR diversity was found in tumor than normal lung.

This sample's RNA came from whole unsorted tissue. More than 3 cm separated this lung sample from the edge of the tumor. The ends lost 0 bases at V and 8 bases at J; junction bases unmatched: 17. Germline assignment: CDR1 LGHNT and CDR2 FRNRAP. CDR3 size: 19 residues. Sequencing was done on a sample of distant non-tumor lung tissue. The chain carries TRBV12-5 and TRBJ2-1; 9 bases align to TRBD2. The sequence was collected from a man aged 25 to 45 with non-small cell lung cancer. CDR3 nucleotide sequence: TGTGCTAGTGGTTTGGTATTTATGGGTTCGCGGGGGGGATGCGATGAGCAGTTCTTC. The encoded protein is CASGLVFMGSRGGCDEQFF.